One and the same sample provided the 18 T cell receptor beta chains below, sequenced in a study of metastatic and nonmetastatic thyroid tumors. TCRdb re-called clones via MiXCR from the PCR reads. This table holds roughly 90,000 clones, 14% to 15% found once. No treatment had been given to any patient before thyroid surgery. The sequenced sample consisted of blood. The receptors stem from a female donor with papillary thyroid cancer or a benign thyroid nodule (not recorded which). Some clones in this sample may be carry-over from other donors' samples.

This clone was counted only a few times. CDR3 nucleotide sequence: TGTGCCAGCATCTGGGACAGGAACTCAAATTCACCCCTCCACTTT. Protein sequence: CASIWDRNSNSPLHF. V is TRBV2 and J is TRBJ1-6; 8 bases fit TRBD1. V lost 7 bases and J lost 7; bases outside the gene matches: 9. Germline loops: CDR1 SNHLY, CDR2 FYNNEI. The CDR3 has 15 residues.

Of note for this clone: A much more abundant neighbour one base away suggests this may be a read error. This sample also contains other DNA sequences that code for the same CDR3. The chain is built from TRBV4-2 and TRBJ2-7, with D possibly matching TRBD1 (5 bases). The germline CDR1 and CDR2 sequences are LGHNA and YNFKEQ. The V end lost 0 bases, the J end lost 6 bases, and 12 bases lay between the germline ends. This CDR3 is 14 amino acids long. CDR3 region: CASSQETGAPEQYF. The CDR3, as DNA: TGTGCCAGCAGCCAAGAAACAGGTGCCCCCGAGCAGTACTTC.

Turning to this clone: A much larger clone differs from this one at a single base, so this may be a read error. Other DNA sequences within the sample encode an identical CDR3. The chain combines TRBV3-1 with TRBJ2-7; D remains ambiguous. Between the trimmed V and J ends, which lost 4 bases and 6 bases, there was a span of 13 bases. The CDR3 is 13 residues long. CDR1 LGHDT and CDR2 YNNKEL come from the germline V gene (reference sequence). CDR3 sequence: CASSPQLSAEQYF. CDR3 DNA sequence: TGTGCCAGCAGCCCTCAACTGTCGGCCGAGCAGTACTTC.

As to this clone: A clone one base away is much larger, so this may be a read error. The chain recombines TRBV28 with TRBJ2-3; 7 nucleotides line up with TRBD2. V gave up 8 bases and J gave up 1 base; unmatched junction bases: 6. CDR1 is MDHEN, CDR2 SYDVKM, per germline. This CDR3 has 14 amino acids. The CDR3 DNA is TGTGCCAGCTTTGGGGGGGTCGGCACAGATACGCAGTATTTT. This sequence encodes CASFGGVGTDTQYF.

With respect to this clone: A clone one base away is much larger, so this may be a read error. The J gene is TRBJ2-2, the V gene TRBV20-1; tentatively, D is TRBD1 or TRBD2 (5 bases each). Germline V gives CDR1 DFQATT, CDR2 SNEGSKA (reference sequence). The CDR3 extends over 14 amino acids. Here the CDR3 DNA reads TGCAGTGCTAGTGTGGCAGGGAACACCGGGGAGCCGTTTTTT. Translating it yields CSASVAGNTGEPFF.

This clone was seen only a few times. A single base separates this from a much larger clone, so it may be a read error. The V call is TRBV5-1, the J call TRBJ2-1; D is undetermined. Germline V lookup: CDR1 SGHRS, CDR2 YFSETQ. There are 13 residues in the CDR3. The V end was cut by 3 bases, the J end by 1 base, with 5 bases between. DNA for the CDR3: TGCGCCAGCAGCTCGTGGTCCTACAATGAGCAGTTCTTC. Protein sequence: CASSSWSYNEQFF.

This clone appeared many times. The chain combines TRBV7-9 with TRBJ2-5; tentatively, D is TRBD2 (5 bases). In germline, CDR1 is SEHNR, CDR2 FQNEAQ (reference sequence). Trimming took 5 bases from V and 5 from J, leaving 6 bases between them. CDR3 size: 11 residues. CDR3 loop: CASSRRETQYF. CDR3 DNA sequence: TGTGCCAGCAGCAGGAGGGAGACCCAGTACTTC.

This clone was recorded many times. CDR3 DNA sequence: TGTGCCAGCAGCCGGGACAGGGAGACCGGCTACACCTTC. Amino acids: CASSRDRETGYTF. The chain links TRBV7-9 to TRBJ1-2; 9 bases fit TRBD1. Germline CDR1 reads SEHNR; CDR2 reads FQNEAQ (reference sequence). The CDR3 is made up of 13 amino acids. V was clipped by 5 bases and J by 8 bases; unmatched bases: 6.

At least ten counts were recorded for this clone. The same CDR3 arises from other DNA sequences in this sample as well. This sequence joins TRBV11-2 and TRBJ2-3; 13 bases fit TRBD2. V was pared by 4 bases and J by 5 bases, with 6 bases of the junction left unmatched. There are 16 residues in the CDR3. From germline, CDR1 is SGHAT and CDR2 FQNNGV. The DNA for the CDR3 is TGTGCCAGCAGCTATACTAGCGGGGGGGCAAAAGATACGCAGTATTTT. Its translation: CASSYTSGGAKDTQYF.

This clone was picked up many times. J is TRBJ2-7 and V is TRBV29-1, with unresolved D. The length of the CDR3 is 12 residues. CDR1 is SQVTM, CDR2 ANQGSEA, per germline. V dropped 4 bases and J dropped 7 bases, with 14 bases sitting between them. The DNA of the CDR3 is TGCAGCGTTGCGGAAGGTACGTGGGAGCAGTACTTC. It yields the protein CSVAEGTWEQYF.

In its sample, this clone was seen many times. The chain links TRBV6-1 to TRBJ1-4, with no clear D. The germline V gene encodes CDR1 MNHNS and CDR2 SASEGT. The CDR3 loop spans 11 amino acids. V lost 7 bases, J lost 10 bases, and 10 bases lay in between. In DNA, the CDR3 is TGTGCCAGCATTCTAAACGGAAAACTGTTTTTT. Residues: CASILNGKLFF.

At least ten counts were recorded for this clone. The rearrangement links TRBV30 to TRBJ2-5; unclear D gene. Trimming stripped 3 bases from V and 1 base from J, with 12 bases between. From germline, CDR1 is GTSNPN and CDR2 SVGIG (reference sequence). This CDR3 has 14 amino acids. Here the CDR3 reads CAWSATAFQETQYF. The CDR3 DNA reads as TGTGCCTGGAGCGCAACGGCTTTCCAAGAGACCCAGTACTTC. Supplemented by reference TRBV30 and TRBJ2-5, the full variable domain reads SQTIHQWPATLVQPVGSPLSLECTVEGTSNPNLYWYRQAAGRGLQLLFYSVGIGQISSEVPQNLSASRPQDRQFILSSKKLLLSDSGFYLCAWSATAFQETQYFGPGTRLLVL.

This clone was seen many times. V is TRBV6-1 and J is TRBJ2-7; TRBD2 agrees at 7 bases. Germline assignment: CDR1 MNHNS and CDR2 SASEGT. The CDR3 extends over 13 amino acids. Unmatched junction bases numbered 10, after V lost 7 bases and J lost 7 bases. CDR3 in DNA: TGTGCCAGCACCGGGGGGTTCTTGGGGGAGCAGTACTTC. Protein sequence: CASTGGFLGEQYF.

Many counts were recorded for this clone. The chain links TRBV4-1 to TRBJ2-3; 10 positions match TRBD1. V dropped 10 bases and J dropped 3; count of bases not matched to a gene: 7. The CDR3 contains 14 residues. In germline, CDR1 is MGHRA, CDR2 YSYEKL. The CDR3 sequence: CATQTGGVTDTQYF. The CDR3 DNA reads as TGCGCCACCCAGACAGGGGGCGTAACAGATACGCAGTATTTT.

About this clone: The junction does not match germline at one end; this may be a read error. Here the CDR3 reads CSAIGNYVYTF. CDR3 coding DNA: TGCAGTGCTATCGGTAACTATGTCTACACCTTC. The chain has TRBV20-1 and TRBJ1-2; D remains ambiguous. This CDR3 is 11 amino acids long. Germline V gene sequence: CDR1 DFQATT, CDR2 SNEGSKA (reference sequence).

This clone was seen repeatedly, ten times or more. The CDR3 loop reads CATCRPTRTDTQYF. The CDR3 nucleotides are TGTGCCACCTGTAGACCAACACGGACGGATACGCAGTATTTT. The chain has TRBV7-9 and TRBJ2-3; D is unresolved. This CDR3 has 14 amino acids. Germline V gene data show CDR1 as SEHNR and CDR2 as FQNEAQ (reference sequence). V was clipped by 10 bases and J by 6 bases, with 20 bases between them.

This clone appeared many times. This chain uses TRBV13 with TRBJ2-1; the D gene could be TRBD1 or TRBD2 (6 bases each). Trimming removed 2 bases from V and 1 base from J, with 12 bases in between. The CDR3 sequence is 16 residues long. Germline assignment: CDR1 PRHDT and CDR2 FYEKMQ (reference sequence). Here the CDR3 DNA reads TGTGCCAGCAGCTTAATTAGCGGACAGTCCTACAATGAGCAGTTCTTC. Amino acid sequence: CASSLISGQSYNEQFF.

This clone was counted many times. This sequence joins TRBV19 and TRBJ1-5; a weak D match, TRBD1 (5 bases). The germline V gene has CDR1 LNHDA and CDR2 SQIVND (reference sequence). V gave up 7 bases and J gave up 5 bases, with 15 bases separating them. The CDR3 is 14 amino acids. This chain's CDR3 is CASMTDSGHQPQHF. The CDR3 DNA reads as TGTGCCAGTATGACAGACTCAGGTCATCAGCCCCAGCATTTT.